The 30 T cell receptor beta chains presented below share a single source sample, sequenced in a study of blood T cell repertoires in COVID-19. Here immunoSEQ multiplex PCR was the method, and the copy in TCRdb shows in-frame clones only, minus some. The sample holds some 200,000 clones, 88% seen once. Specimen: peripheral blood. The receptors were gathered from a man between 65 and 85 years old with acute or convalescent COVID-19.

The rearrangement links TRBV19 to TRBJ1-5; D might be TRBD1 (5 bases). Germline-derived CDR1 and CDR2 are LNHDA and SQIVND (reference sequence). V was cut by 2 bases and J by 4 bases, with 9 bases left in between. CDR3 length: 14 residues. CDR3 sequence: CASSIRPGNQPQHF. In DNA, the CDR3 is TGTGCCAGTAGTATAAGGCCAGGGAATCAGCCCCAGCATTTT. Full variable domain (rest looked up from reference TRBV19 and TRBJ1-5): DGGITQSPKYLFRKEGQNVTLSCEQNLNHDAMYWYRQDPGQGLRLIYYSQIVNDFQKGDIAEGYSVSREKKESFPLTVTSAQKNPTAFYLCASSIRPGNQPQHFGDGTRLSIL.

J is TRBJ2-1 and V is TRBV3-1 (or the pseudogene TRBV3-2); 13 positions match TRBD2. V gave up 2 bases and J gave up 7 bases; unmatched junction bases: 5. The CDR3 has 16 amino acids. Germline loops: CDR1 LGHDT, CDR2 YNNKEL (reference sequence). The CDR3 loop reads CASSQTLAGGGNEQFF. CDR3 nucleotides: TGTGCCAGCAGCCAAACACTAGCGGGAGGGGGGAATGAGCAGTTCTTC.

This chain joins TRBV2 and TRBJ2-5; 11 positions match TRBD2. Germline V CDR1 and CDR2: SNHLY, FYNNEI. The V and J ends lost 9 bases and 1 base, in that order; junction bases with no gene match: 4. This CDR3 has 14 residues. The chain's CDR3 is CASLGTSGQETQYF. The CDR3 nucleotides read TGTGCCAGTCTTGGGACTAGCGGCCAAGAGACCCAGTACTTC.

The chain recombines TRBV9 with TRBJ2-7; 7 nucleotides line up with TRBD2. This CDR3 is 14 amino acids long. Germline CDR1 SGDLS, CDR2 YYNGEE. V was pared by 4 bases and J by 2 bases, with 6 bases of the junction left unmatched. In nucleotides, the CDR3 is TGTGCCAGCAGCAGAGGGACTACTCCCTACGAGCAGTACTTC. Encoded protein: CASSRGTTPYEQYF.

Note on this clone: Distinct nucleotide sequences in the sample also encode this CDR3. This rearrangement joins TRBV12-5 to TRBJ2-7, with 12 bases fitting TRBD2. V lost 8 bases and J lost 2; bases outside the gene matches: 1. The germline V gene has CDR1 LGHNT and CDR2 FRNRAP. The CDR3 is 13 amino acids. DNA of the CDR3: TGTGCTAGTAGACTAGCGGGAGCCTACGAGCAGTACTTC. Its protein product is CASRLAGAYEQYF. Full variable domain (outside the CDR3, taken from reference TRBV12-5 and TRBJ2-7): DARVTQTPRHKVTEMGQEVTMRCQPILGHNTVFWYRQTMMQGLELLAYFRNRAPLDDSGMPKDRFSAEMPDATLATLKIQPSEPRDSAVYFCASRLAGAYEQYFGPGTRLTVT.

The chain is built from TRBV5-4 and TRBJ1-1; a weak D match, TRBD1 (5 bases). The germline V gene encodes CDR1 SGHNT and CDR2 YYREEE (reference sequence). The CDR3 extends over 13 amino acids. V lost 1 base and J 8 bases, leaving 12 bases between the germline ends. CDR3 protein: CASSLPSGNEAFF. The CDR3 coding sequence is TGTGCCAGCAGCTTGCCCTCAGGGAACGAAGCTTTCTTT.

This clone was seen a handful of times. J is TRBJ1-2 and V is TRBV19, with 7 bases fitting TRBD1. CDR3 length equals 15 residues. Unmatched junction bases numbered 15, after V lost 7 bases and J lost 7 bases. Germline CDR1 reads LNHDA; CDR2 reads SQIVND (reference sequence). DNA of the CDR3: TGTGCCAGTACCCGGGACGAGGACAGGTTCTTTGGCTACACCTTC. Its translation: CASTRDEDRFFGYTF.

This clone has just a few counts. The V call is TRBV6-1, the J call TRBJ1-1; possible D gene TRBD1, 5 bases. CDR3 length: 15 amino acids. Germline loops: CDR1 MNHNS, CDR2 SASEGT. V lost 2 bases and J 1 base, leaving 11 bases between the germline ends. The CDR3 loop reads CASSELGGGNTEAFF. The CDR3 nucleotides read TGTGCCAGCAGTGAATTGGGGGGAGGGAACACTGAAGCTTTCTTT.

The rearrangement joins TRBV5-1 to TRBJ1-5; 7 bases are a match to TRBD1. This CDR3 comprises 16 residues. J lost 3 bases, V lost 4 bases, and 10 bases had no gene match. Germline-derived CDR1 and CDR2 are SGHRS and YFSETQ. In DNA form, the CDR3 reads TGCGCCAGCAGCCGATTACCCGGGACAGACAATCAGCCCCAGCATTTT. This translates into CASSRLPGTDNQPQHF.

CDR3 sequence: CASSLGLAGGLNEQFF. The CDR3 nucleotides read TGTGCCAGCAGCTTAGGACTAGCGGGAGGGCTGAATGAGCAGTTCTTC. The rearrangement joins TRBV7-3 to TRBJ2-1, with 15 bases that match TRBD2. The J segment lost 7 bases and the V segment lost 2 bases, leaving 3 bases of the junction unmatched. CDR1 is SGHTA and CDR2 is FQGTGA in the germline V gene. This CDR3 spans 16 amino acids.

This clone was seen more than once but under ten times. The chain uses TRBV5-1 and TRBJ1-2; TRBD1 is a possible D gene (6 bases). V gave up 0 bases and J gave up 0 bases, with 15 bases separating them. CDR1 is SGHRS and CDR2 is YFSETQ in the germline V gene. The CDR3 has 17 amino acids. CDR3 in amino acids: CASSLAGGAQANYGYTF. Written as DNA, the CDR3 is TGCGCCAGCAGCTTGGCGGGGGGGGCCCAAGCTAACTATGGCTACACCTTC.

This clone was recorded only once. The J gene is TRBJ2-5, the V gene TRBV7-9, with TRBD2 matching over 11 bases. Germline V gene data show CDR1 as SEHNR and CDR2 as FQNEAQ (reference sequence). The junction had 0 bases not matched to a gene; V was cut back by 3 bases and J by 3 bases. CDR3 length equals 14 residues. Written as DNA, the CDR3 is TGTGCCAGCAGCTTGACTAGCGGGAAAGAGACCCAGTACTTC. It specifies CASSLTSGKETQYF.

The rearrangement links TRBV9 to TRBJ2-1, with D tentatively TRBD1 (6 bases). Trimming cost V 0 bases and J 0 bases, with 10 bases left between them. Germline V gene data show CDR1 as SGDLS and CDR2 as YYNGEE. CDR3 length equals 16 residues. CDR3 amino acids: CASSVATGSSYNEQFF. CDR3 DNA sequence: TGTGCCAGCAGCGTAGCGACAGGTAGCTCCTACAATGAGCAGTTCTTC.

This clone was picked up a small number of times. The chain joins TRBV7-6 to TRBJ1-2; a weak D match, TRBD1 (5 bases). V shed 5 bases and J shed 8 bases, with 15 bases lying between them. CDR1 is SGHVS and CDR2 is FNYEAQ in the germline V gene. The CDR3 is 13 residues long. CDR3 bases: TGTGCCAGCAGCCCCAGGGAAGGTGGAGGCTACACCTTC. Translation gives CASSPREGGGYTF.

The V call is TRBV5-1, the J call TRBJ2-7; D might be TRBD2 (5 bases). CDR3 size: 13 residues. V was clipped by 0 bases and J by 1 base, with 5 bases between them. Germline lookup yields CDR1 SGHRS and CDR2 YFSETQ. The CDR3: CASSLAGSYEQYF. CDR3 in DNA: TGCGCCAGCAGCTTGGCGGGGTCCTACGAGCAGTACTTC.

This chain connects TRBV18 to TRBJ2-5; D gene unclear. The V end was cut by 5 bases, the J end by 2 bases, with 3 bases between. From germline, CDR1 is KGHSH and CDR2 LQKENI. The CDR3 totals 11 residues. The DNA for the CDR3 is TGTGCCAGCTCAATACAAGAGACCCAGTACTTC. Protein sequence: CASSIQETQYF.

The chain couples TRBV28 to TRBJ1-1, with D maybe TRBD1 (6 bases). The V end was cut by 2 bases, the J end by 4 bases, with 14 bases between. Per germline, CDR1 MDHEN and CDR2 SYDVKM. The CDR3 sequence is 15 residues long. The CDR3 bases are TGTGCCAGCAGTTTAGGGGGGGCTATCGGCACTGAAGCTTTCTTT. It yields the protein CASSLGGAIGTEAFF.

This chain joins TRBV27 and TRBJ2-2; 8 bases fit TRBD1. The CDR3 has 13 residues. Germline V gene sequence: CDR1 MNHEY, CDR2 SMNVEV (reference sequence). V lost 8 bases to trimming and J lost 7 bases; unmatched junction nucleotides: 6. The CDR3 nucleotides are TGTGCCAGCTCGGACAGGGCCATCGGGGAGCTGTTTTTT. It is translated as CASSDRAIGELFF.

The chain is built from TRBV5-1 and TRBJ2-5; TRBD2 aligns across 8 bases. V was pared by 4 bases and J by 5 bases, with 16 bases of the junction left unmatched. From germline, CDR1 is SGHRS and CDR2 YFSETQ. This CDR3 region has 17 residues. In DNA, the CDR3 is TGCGCCAGCAGCCTACAATCACCCCGCGCGGGAGGCGAGACCCAGTACTTC. This encodes CASSLQSPRAGGETQYF. Full variable domain (rest looked up from reference TRBV5-1 and TRBJ2-5): KAGVTQTPRYLIKTRGQQVTLSCSPISGHRSVSWYQQTPGQGLQFLFEYFSETQRNKGNFPGRFSGRQFSNSRSEMNVSTLELGDSALYLCASSLQSPRAGGETQYFGPGTRLLVL.

V gene TRBV11-2 combines with J gene TRBJ1-1, with TRBD1 as a possible D gene (6 bases). Germline V gives CDR1 SGHAT, CDR2 FQNNGV. The CDR3 loop spans 15 amino acids. Between the trimmed V and J ends, which lost 1 base and 5 bases, there was a span of 14 bases. DNA of the CDR3: TGTGCCAGCAGCTTAGGTGGGGGCAGGGTTACTGAAGCTTTCTTT. It encodes CASSLGGGRVTEAFF. Full variable domain (rest looked up from reference TRBV11-2 and TRBJ1-1): EAGVAQSPRYKIIEKRQSVAFWCNPISGHATLYWYQQILGQGPKLLIQFQNNGVVDDSQLPKDRFSAERLKGVDSTLKIQPAKLEDSAVYLCASSLGGGRVTEAFFGQGTRLTVV.

This clone has just one count. The genes are TRBV19 and TRBJ1-5, with 7 bases that match TRBD1. The CDR3 totals 15 residues. Germline V lookup: CDR1 LNHDA, CDR2 SQIVND (reference sequence). With V trimmed by 6 bases and J by 1 base, 6 bases remained unmatched. CDR3 coding DNA: TGTGCCAGTAGAGGGACAGAAAAAAGCAATCAGCCCCAGCATTTT. This sequence encodes CASRGTEKSNQPQHF.

The rearrangement uses TRBV27 and TRBJ1-2; D is undetermined. Deletions cut 6 bases from V and 8 bases from J, with 22 bases between. The CDR3 spans 15 residues. Germline V gene sequence: CDR1 MNHEY, CDR2 SMNVEV (reference sequence). CDR3 amino acids: CASSPYSFMSRGYTF. The CDR3 DNA follows: TGTGCCAGCAGCCCTTATAGTTTCATGTCACGAGGCTACACCTTC.

The V gene is TRBV3-1 (or the pseudogene TRBV3-2), the J gene TRBJ1-4, with D perhaps matching TRBD1 (5 bases). CDR1 and CDR2 from the germline V gene are LGHDT and YNNKEL (reference sequence). The CDR3 runs 15 residues. V was trimmed by 1 base and J by 7 bases, leaving 13 bases between them. For the CDR3, the DNA is TGTGCCAGCAGCCAAGGGCAGGGCCAAGGTGAAAAACTGTTTTTT. Amino acid sequence: CASSQGQGQGEKLFF.

A single count supports this clone. This chain links TRBV5-4 with TRBJ1-6; TRBD1 might be the D (5 bases). The V and J ends lost 4 bases and 7 bases respectively, with 15 bases between them. The CDR3 is made up of 15 amino acids. Germline V gene data show CDR1 as SGHNT and CDR2 as YYREEE (reference sequence). The CDR3 region has the DNA TGTGCCAGCAGCCCCCAAACAGGTGGGAATTCACCCCTCCACTTT. Amino acid sequence: CASSPQTGGNSPLHF.

This chain connects TRBV28 to TRBJ1-5, with D uncertain. The CDR3 has 14 residues. Germline values: CDR1 MDHEN, CDR2 SYDVKM. The V gene lost 3 bases and the J gene lost 6 bases, with 12 bases spanning the gap. Here the CDR3 reads CASSLSGYGQPQHF. In DNA form, the CDR3 reads TGTGCCAGCAGTTTGTCGGGATACGGTCAGCCCCAGCATTTT.

The chain's CDR3 is CASSLGPDSSYEQYF. CDR3 sequence (DNA): TGCGCCAGCAGCTTGGGTCCGGACAGCTCCTACGAGCAGTACTTC. The rearrangement links TRBV5-1 to TRBJ2-7, with D maybe TRBD1 (6 bases). The CDR3 length is 15 residues. The V gene's germline CDR1 is SGHRS and CDR2 YFSETQ. V was pared by 0 bases and J by 0 bases, with 10 bases between.

Points on this clone: At the DNA level, this CDR3 is encoded by other sequences in the same sample as well. The rearrangement links TRBV5-1 to TRBJ2-3; weak D call: TRBD1 (6 bases). The V gene lost 0 bases and the J gene lost 6 bases, with 11 bases spanning the gap. Germline loops: CDR1 SGHRS, CDR2 YFSETQ. CDR3 length: 14 amino acids. CDR3 in DNA: TGCGCCAGCAGCTTGGGGCAGGGGAGCGATACGCAGTATTTT. Residues: CASSLGQGSDTQYF.

This clone occurred a few times. This chain joins TRBV3-1 (or the pseudogene TRBV3-2) and TRBJ2-7, with a tentative D call TRBD2 (6 bases). V was cut by 1 base and J by 9 bases, with 10 bases left in between. The CDR3 is made up of 12 amino acids. Germline V CDR1 and CDR2: LGHDT, YNNKEL (reference sequence). The CDR3 DNA sequence: TGTGCCAGCAGCCAAGCCGCCGGGGGGCAGTACTTC. Translation: CASSQAAGGQYF.

This sequence joins TRBV29-1 and TRBJ2-5; a weak D match, TRBD2 (6 bases). CDR3 length: 11 residues. The germline CDR1 and CDR2 sequences are SQVTM and ANQGSEA. The DNA for the CDR3 is TGCGGCGAACGGCGCGGGAAGACCCAGTACTTC. Its protein is CGERRGKTQYF.

The chain links TRBV27 to TRBJ2-1; D remains ambiguous. The CDR3 runs to 16 residues. Trimming left V 2 bases short and J 0 bases short, with 11 bases between. The germline gives CDR1 MNHEY, CDR2 SMNVEV (reference sequence). CDR3 bases: TGTGCCAGCAGTTTAAGAGGCTCTATCTCCTACAATGAGCAGTTCTTC. Protein product: CASSLRGSISYNEQFF.